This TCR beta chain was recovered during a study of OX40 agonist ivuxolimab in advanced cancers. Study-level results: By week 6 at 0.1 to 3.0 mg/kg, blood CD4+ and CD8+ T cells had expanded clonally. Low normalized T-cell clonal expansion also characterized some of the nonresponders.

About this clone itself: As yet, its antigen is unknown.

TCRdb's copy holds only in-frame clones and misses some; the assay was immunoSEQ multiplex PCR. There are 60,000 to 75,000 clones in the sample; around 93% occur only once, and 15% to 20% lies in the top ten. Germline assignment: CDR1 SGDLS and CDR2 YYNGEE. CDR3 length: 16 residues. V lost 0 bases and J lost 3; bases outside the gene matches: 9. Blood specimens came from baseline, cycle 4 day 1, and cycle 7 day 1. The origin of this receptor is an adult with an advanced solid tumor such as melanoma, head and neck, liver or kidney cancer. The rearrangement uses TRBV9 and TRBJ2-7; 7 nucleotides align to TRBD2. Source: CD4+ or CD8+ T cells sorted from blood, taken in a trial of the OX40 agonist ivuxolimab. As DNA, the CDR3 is TGTGCCAGCAGCGTAGCTACGAGCGGGGAGATCTACGAGCAGTACTTC. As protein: CASSVATSGEIYEQYF.